This T cell receptor (beta chain) derives from a study of cytomegalovirus exposure and HLA in healthy donors. Sequenced by immunoSEQ multiplex PCR; TCRdb stores in-frame clones only, minus some. This repertoire shows roughly 200,000 clones, roughly 86% found once; its top ten account for approximately 7.7%. Germline V lookup: CDR1 LNHDA, CDR2 SQIVND (reference sequence). V was pared by 5 bases and J by 9 bases, with 17 bases between. The CDR3 has 14 residues. This receptor was taken from a man younger than 40 in good health and CMV-seropositive. Sequences were obtained from PBMCs. V and J are TRBV19 and TRBJ2-1; D might be TRBD2 (6 bases). CDR3 coding DNA: TGTGCCAGTAGTGCCCTGACTAGTAGTAGTGAGCAGTTCTTC. It yields the protein CASSALTSSSEQFF.